This T cell receptor beta chain stems from a study of T cells in Graves' hyperthyroidism and ophthalmopathy. V was clipped by 7 bases and J by 0 bases, with 22 bases between them. This CDR3 spans 18 amino acids. Germline V gene lookup returns CDR1 LNHDA and CDR2 SQIVND (reference sequence). Duration under 3 months, a NOSPECS grade of at least 4, and a Clinical Activity Score of at least 3 characterized the ophthalmopathy patients. Patients having uncontrolled infection, another autoimmune disease, pregnancy or lactation were not included. Diagnostic assessment was based on clinical symptoms, serum thyroxine and TRAb, thyroid ultrasound and orbital computed tomography. The authors obtained PBMCs from more than 8 ml of fresh peripheral blood. TCR beta CDR3 regions were amplified from RNA. The TCR CDR3 was amplified in a first-round RT-PCR using the HTBI primer set. TCRdb re-called the multiplex PCR reads with MiXCR, one entry per CDR3 protein. The profile shows 450,000 to 650,000 distinct CDR3 sequences, approximately 15% of them singletons.

The TCR originated in a woman between 18 and 30 years old with Graves' ophthalmopathy. Sequenced material: blood. The genes are TRBV19 and TRBJ1-3, with TRBD1 as a possible D gene (6 bases). The CDR3 spells CASTPGQGIPLSGNTIYF. Written as DNA, the CDR3 is TGTGCCAGTACCCCCGGGCAGGGGATACCCCTCTCTGGAAACACCATATATTTT.